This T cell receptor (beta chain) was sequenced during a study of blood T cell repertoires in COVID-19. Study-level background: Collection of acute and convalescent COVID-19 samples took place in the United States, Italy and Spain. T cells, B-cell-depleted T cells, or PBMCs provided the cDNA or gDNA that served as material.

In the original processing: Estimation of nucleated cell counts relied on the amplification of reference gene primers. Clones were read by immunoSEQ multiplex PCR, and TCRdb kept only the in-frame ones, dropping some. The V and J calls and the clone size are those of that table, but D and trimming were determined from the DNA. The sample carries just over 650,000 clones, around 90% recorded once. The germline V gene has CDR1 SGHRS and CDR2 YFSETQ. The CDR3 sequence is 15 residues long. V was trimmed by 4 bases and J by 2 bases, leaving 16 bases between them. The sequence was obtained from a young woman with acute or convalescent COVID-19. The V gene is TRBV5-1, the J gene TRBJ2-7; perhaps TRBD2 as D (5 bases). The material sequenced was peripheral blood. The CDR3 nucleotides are TGCGCCAGCAGCCAATTTGAGGGCTCTACCTACGAGCAGTACTTC. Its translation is CASSQFEGSTYEQYF.